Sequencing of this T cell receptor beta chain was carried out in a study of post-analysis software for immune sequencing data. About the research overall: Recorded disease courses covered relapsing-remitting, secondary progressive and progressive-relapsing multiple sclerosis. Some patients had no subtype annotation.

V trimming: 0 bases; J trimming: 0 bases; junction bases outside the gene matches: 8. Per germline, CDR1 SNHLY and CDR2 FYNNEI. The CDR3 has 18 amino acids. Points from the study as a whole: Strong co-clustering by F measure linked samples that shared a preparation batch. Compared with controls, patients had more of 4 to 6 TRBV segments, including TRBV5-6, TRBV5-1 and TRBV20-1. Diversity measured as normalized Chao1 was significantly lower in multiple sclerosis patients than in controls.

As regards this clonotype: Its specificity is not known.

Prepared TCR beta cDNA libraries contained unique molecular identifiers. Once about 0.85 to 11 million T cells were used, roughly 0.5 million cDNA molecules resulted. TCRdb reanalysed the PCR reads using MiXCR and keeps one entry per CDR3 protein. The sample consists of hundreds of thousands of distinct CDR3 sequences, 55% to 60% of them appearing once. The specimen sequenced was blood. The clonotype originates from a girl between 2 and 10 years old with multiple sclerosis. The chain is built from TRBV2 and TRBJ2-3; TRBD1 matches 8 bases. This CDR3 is CASSEALGQGQSTDTQYF. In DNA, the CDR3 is TGTGCCAGCAGTGAAGCGCTTGGACAGGGCCAAAGCACAGATACGCAGTATTTT.